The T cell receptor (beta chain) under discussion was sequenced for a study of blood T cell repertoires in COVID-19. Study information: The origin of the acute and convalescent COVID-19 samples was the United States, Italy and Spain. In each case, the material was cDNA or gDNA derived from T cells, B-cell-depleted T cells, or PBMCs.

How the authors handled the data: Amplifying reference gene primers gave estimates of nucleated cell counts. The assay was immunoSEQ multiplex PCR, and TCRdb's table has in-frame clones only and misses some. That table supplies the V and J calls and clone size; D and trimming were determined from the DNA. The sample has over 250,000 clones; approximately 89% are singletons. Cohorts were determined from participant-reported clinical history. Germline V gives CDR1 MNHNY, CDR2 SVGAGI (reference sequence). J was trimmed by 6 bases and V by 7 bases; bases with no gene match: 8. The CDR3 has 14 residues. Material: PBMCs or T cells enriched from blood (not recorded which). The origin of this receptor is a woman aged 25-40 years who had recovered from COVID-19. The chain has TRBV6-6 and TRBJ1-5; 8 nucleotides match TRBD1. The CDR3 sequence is CASTETGVLQPQHF. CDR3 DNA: TGTGCCAGCACCGAGACAGGGGTACTTCAGCCCCAGCATTTT.